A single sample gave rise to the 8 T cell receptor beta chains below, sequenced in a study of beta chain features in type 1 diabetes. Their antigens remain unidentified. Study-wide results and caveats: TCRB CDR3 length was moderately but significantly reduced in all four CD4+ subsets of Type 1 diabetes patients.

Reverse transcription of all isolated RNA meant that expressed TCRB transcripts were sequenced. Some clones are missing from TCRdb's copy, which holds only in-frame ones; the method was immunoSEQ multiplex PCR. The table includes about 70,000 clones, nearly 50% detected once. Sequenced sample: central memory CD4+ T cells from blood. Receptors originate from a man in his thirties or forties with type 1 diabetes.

CDR3 DNA sequence: TGCGCCAGCAGCTTTACCGGGGGGCAGGCAGATACGCAGTATTTT. Translated, it gives CASSFTGGQADTQYF. The chain recombines TRBV5-1 with TRBJ2-3; TRBD2 is a possible D gene (7 bases). Looked up from germline, CDR1 is SGHRS and CDR2 is YFSETQ. The CDR3 extends over 15 amino acids. The V gene lost 2 bases and the J gene lost 4 bases, with 14 bases spanning the gap.

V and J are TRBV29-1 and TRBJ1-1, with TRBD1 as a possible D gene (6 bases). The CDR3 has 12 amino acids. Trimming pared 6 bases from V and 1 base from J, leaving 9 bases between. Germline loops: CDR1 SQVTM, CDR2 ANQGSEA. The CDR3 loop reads CSVDSANTEAFF. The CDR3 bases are TGCAGCGTGGACAGTGCGAACACTGAAGCTTTCTTT.

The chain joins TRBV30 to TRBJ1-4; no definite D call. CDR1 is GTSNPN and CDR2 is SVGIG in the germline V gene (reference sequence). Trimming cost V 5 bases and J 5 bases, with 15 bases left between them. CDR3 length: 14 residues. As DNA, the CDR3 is TGTGCCTGGGGAGGAGGACTGCCCAATGAAAAACTGTTTTTT. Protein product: CAWGGGLPNEKLFF.

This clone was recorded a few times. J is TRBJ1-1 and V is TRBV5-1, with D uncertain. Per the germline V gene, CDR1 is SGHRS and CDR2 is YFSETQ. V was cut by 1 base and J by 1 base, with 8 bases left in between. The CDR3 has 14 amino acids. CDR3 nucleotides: TGCGCCAGCAGCTTGCAGGCGACGAACACTGAAGCTTTCTTT. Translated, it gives CASSLQATNTEAFF.

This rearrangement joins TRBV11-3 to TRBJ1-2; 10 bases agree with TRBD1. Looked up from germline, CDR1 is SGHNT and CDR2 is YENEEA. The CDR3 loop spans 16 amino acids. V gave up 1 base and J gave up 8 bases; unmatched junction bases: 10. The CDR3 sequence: CASSLGRGQGTRGYTF. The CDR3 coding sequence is TGTGCCAGCAGCTTAGGCCGGGGACAGGGGACGCGCGGCTACACCTTC.

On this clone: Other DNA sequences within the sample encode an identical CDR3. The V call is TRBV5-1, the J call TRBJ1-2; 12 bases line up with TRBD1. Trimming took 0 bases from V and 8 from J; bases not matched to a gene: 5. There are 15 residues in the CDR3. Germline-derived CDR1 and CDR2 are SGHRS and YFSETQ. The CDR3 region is CASSLAGTGGEGYTF. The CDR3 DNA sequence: TGCGCCAGCAGCTTGGCCGGGACAGGGGGCGAGGGCTACACCTTC.

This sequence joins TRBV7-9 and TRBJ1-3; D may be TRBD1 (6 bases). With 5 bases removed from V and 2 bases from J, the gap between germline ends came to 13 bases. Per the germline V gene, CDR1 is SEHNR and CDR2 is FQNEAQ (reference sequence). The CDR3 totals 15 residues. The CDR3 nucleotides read TGTGCCAGCAGCCCCAGGGGCGGTGCTGGAAACACCATATATTTT. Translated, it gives CASSPRGGAGNTIYF.

The CDR3 loop is CASSQGHISGANVLTF. CDR3 DNA sequence: TGTGCCAGCAGCCAGGGGCATATATCTGGGGCCAACGTCCTGACTTTC. The chain has TRBV11-1 and TRBJ2-6; a weak D match, TRBD1 (6 bases). CDR3 length: 16 residues. Looked up from germline, CDR1 is SGHAT and CDR2 is FQDESV (reference sequence). Trimming shortened V by 5 bases and J by 1 base, and 12 bases separated the two germline ends.